This section outlines one T cell receptor (beta chain) sequence together with its context. Its antigen is undetermined. This CDR3 comprises 14 residues. The germline V gene encodes CDR1 SGDLS and CDR2 YYNGEE. V was trimmed by 0 bases and J by 3 bases, leaving 9 bases between them. The data were produced by immunoSEQ multiplex PCR, yet TCRdb's version contains in-frame clones alone and is incomplete. Of roughly 180,000 clones in the sample, about 72% were seen once. These data come from a study of cytotoxic CD8 clonotypes in ibrutinib-treated CLL. Study information: Enrolment comprised approximately 10 relapsed/refractory and roughly 15 treatment-naive patients; about 18 were IGHV unmutated. Investigators collected response samples after a median around 12 months of treatment, range 6 to 36.

Study findings and constraints: Measured clonality at baseline was greater than in age-matched healthy donors and tracked with circulating CD8+ T-cell counts. Public clonotypes, found uncommonly, either contracted or stayed stable on treatment.

V gene TRBV9 combines with J gene TRBJ1-1, with a tentative D call TRBD1 (5 bases). The starting material was PBMCs, obtained after 24 months of ibrutinib treatment. This receptor was obtained from a human donor with chronic lymphocytic leukemia. The CDR3 sequence: CASSVADSHTEAFF. DNA for the CDR3: TGTGCCAGCAGCGTAGCTGACAGTCACACTGAAGCTTTCTTT.